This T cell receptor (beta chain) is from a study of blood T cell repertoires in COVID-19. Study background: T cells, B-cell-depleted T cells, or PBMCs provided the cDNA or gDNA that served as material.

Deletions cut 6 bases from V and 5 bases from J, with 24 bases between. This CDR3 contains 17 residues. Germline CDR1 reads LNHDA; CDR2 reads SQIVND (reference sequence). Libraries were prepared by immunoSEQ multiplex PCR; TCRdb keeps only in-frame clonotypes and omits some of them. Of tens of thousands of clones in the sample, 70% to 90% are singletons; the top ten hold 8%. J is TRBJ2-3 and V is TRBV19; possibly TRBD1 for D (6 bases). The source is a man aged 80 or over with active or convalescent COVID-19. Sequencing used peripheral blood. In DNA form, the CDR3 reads TGTGCCAGTAGCTCCCCAGGGGCAGGGTGGGGAAGAGATACGCAGTATTTT. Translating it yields CASSSPGAGWGRDTQYF. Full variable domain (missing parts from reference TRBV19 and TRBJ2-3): DGGITQSPKYLFRKEGQNVTLSCEQNLNHDAMYWYRQDPGQGLRLIYYSQIVNDFQKGDIAEGYSVSREKKESFPLTVTSAQKNPTAFYLCASSSPGAGWGRDTQYFGPGTRLTVL.